Below are 25 T cell receptor beta chains sequenced from a single sample in a study of CD8 T cells in ankylosing spondylitis. TCRdb recomputed calls from the 5' RACE reads with MiXCR, one row per CDR3 protein. The repertoire consists of about 250,000 distinct CDR3 sequences, with 7% to 10% occurring once and the leading ten covering around 5.1%. Sequenced sample: blood, either unsorted or a sorted T cell fraction (not recorded which). These TCRs come from a female donor with ankylosing spondylitis or in good health (not recorded which).

This clonotype showed up many times. The chain employs TRBV4-3 and TRBJ2-4; no clear D gene. Trimming shortened V by 0 bases and J by 3 bases, and 3 bases separated the two germline ends. The CDR3 runs 13 residues. Per germline, CDR1 LGHNA and CDR2 YSLEER. The CDR3 here is CASSQDLKNIQYF. CDR3 DNA sequence: TGCGCCAGCAGCCAAGACCTCAAAAACATTCAGTACTTC.

There are many counts of this clonotype. The genes are TRBV20-1 and TRBJ1-1; D unclear. This CDR3 is 13 amino acids long. CDR1 is DFQATT and CDR2 is SNEGSKA in the germline V gene (reference sequence). V lost 6 bases to trimming and J lost 1 base, with 12 bases between them. The CDR3 region is CSATWTANTEAFF. CDR3 in DNA: TGCAGTGCAACCTGGACCGCGAACACTGAAGCTTTCTTT.

This clonotype was detected many times. The J gene is TRBJ2-7, the V gene TRBV18; weak D call: TRBD1 (5 bases). V was cut by 5 bases and J by 4 bases, with 9 bases left in between. In germline, CDR1 is KGHSH, CDR2 LQKENI. The CDR3 runs 12 residues. The CDR3 bases are TGTGCCAGCTCAGGTGACAGATACGAGCAGTACTTC. It is translated as CASSGDRYEQYF.

CDR3 loop: CASSLARKGELFF. CDR3 sequence (DNA): TGTGCCAGCAGCTTAGCCAGGAAGGGGGAGCTGTTTTTT. This chain uses TRBV11-1 with TRBJ2-2; no firm D call. Trimming removed 0 bases from V and 8 bases from J, with 7 bases in between. Per germline, CDR1 SGHAT and CDR2 FQDESV (reference sequence). The CDR3 extends over 13 amino acids.

This clonotype was recorded many times. The chain uses TRBV5-4 and TRBJ2-5; 8 nucleotides agree with TRBD1. V trimming: 1 base; J trimming: 5 bases; junction bases outside the gene matches: 4. Looked up from germline, CDR1 is SGHNT and CDR2 is YYREEE (reference sequence). This CDR3 has 14 residues. The CDR3 spells CASSLSGGAETQYF. The CDR3 nucleotides read TGTGCCAGCAGCTTGTCAGGGGGCGCGGAGACCCAGTACTTC.

In its sample, this clonotype was seen many times. This chain joins TRBV2 and TRBJ2-7, with a possible D match to TRBD2 (6 bases). This CDR3 contains 13 residues. V was pared by 4 bases and J by 4 bases, with 11 bases between. Germline V gene lookup returns CDR1 SNHLY and CDR2 FYNNEI. CDR3 protein: CASSVVGGYEQYF. DNA of the CDR3: TGTGCCAGCAGTGTCGTGGGGGGATACGAGCAGTACTTC. Based on the CDR3 plus reference TRBV2 and TRBJ2-7, the full variable domain is EPEVTQTPSHQVTQMGQEVILRCVPISNHLYFYWYRQILGQKVEFLVSFYNNEISEKSEIFDDQFSVERPDGSNFTLKIRSTKLEDSAMYFCASSVVGGYEQYFGPGTRLTVT.

V and J are TRBV6-5 and TRBJ2-7; 7 nucleotides line up with TRBD1. In germline, CDR1 is MNHEY, CDR2 SVGAGI. J was trimmed by 5 bases and V by 4 bases; bases with no gene match: 17. There are 17 residues in the CDR3. The DNA of the CDR3 is TGTGCCAGCAGTTCTATATCCCTGACAGGGCTTGGAAACGAGCAGTACTTC. It is translated as CASSSISLTGLGNEQYF.

This clonotype showed up just a few times. The chain combines TRBV7-9 with TRBJ2-1; the D gene is possibly TRBD2 (5 bases). CDR3 size: 15 residues. Trimming removed 6 bases from V and 0 bases from J, with 12 bases in between. Germline V gene sequence: CDR1 SEHNR, CDR2 FQNEAQ (reference sequence). This CDR3 reads CASRFSASSYNEQFF. The CDR3, as DNA: TGTGCCAGCAGGTTTAGCGCGAGCTCCTACAATGAGCAGTTCTTC.

As regards this clonotype: This could be a read error, since a much larger clone is one nucleotide away. The V gene is TRBV11-2, the J gene TRBJ2-3; TRBD2 aligns across 8 bases. The CDR3 runs to 14 residues. Germline CDR1 is SGHAT and CDR2 is FQNNGV. The V and J ends lost 5 bases and 7 bases, in that order; junction bases with no gene match: 8. In DNA, the CDR3 is TGTGCCAGCAGCCCCCTGCGGGAGGTTAATACGCAGTATTTT. Amino acids: CASSPLREVNTQYF. The complete variable domain, with remaining parts taken from reference TRBV11-2 and TRBJ2-3, reads EAGVAQSPRYKIIEKRQSVAFWCNPISGHATLYWYQQILGQGPKLLIQFQNNGVVDDSQLPKDRFSAERLKGVDSTLKIQPAKLEDSAVYLCASSPLREVNTQYFGPGTRLTVL.

Only a few counts were recorded for this clonotype. Mismatch with germline at one junction end may stem from a read error. V and J are TRBV7-7 and TRBJ2-3; TRBD1 aligns across 7 bases. This CDR3 has 14 residues. Germline V gives CDR1 SSHAT, CDR2 FNYEAQ (reference sequence). The CDR3 region is CASSPWGQTDTQYF. The CDR3 nucleotides read TGTGCTAGCAGCCCCTGGGGACAGACAGATACGCAGTATTTT.

This clonotype appeared many times. At one boundary the junction diverges from the germline segment, which might be a read error. The chain couples TRBV6-2 or TRBV6-3 to TRBJ2-1; 10 nucleotides match TRBD1. The CDR3 is made up of 15 amino acids. Germline V gives CDR1 MNHEY, CDR2 SVGEGT. DNA of the CDR3: TGTGCCAGCAATTACGGGACAGGGGACTACAATGAGCAGTTCTTC. This gives the protein CASNYGTGDYNEQFF.

DNA of the CDR3: TGTGCCAGCAGTCCAGTGGGACAGGGGAGCGCTGAAGCTTTCTTT. The encoded protein is CASSPVGQGSAEAFF. The rearrangement joins TRBV28 to TRBJ1-1; 10 bases fit TRBD1. The CDR3 consists of 15 residues. The ends lost 5 bases at V and 6 bases at J; junction bases unmatched: 9. Germline V gene lookup returns CDR1 MDHEN and CDR2 SYDVKM.

The chain is built from TRBV6-5 and TRBJ2-1; D is perhaps TRBD2 (6 bases). V dropped 2 bases and J dropped 0 bases, with 8 bases sitting between them. The CDR3 contains 15 residues. Germline V lookup: CDR1 MNHEY, CDR2 SVGAGI. This chain's CDR3 is CASSYKRASYNEQFF. As DNA, the CDR3 is TGTGCCAGCAGTTACAAGCGGGCCTCCTACAATGAGCAGTTCTTC.

This clonotype has only a few counts. This chain uses TRBV7-2 with TRBJ2-5; 7 bases agree with TRBD2. The V gene end was trimmed by 2 bases and the J gene end by 5 bases; junction bases not matched to a gene: 8. This CDR3 contains 15 residues. Germline V gene data show CDR1 as SGHTA and CDR2 as FQGNSA. CDR3 nucleotide sequence: TGTGCCAGCAGCTTACGAGCGGGATACGGCGAGACCCAGTACTTC. Its protein product is CASSLRAGYGETQYF.

This clonotype appeared many times. The V call is TRBV20-1, the J call TRBJ2-5; the match to TRBD2 covers 7 bases. V lost 2 bases, J lost 2 bases, and 11 bases stayed unmatched. Germline CDR1 DFQATT, CDR2 SNEGSKA (reference sequence). The CDR3 extends over 16 amino acids. The DNA of the CDR3 is TGCAGTGCTAGACCCCTCTTAGCGGGCTCGCAAGAGACCCAGTACTTC. This encodes CSARPLLAGSQETQYF.

This clonotype was detected ten times or more. The chain is built from TRBV5-1 and TRBJ2-1; possibly TRBD1 for D (6 bases). Germline lookup yields CDR1 SGHRS and CDR2 YFSETQ. Trimming removed 4 bases at V and 0 bases at J, with 14 bases between. CDR3 length: 16 amino acids. The CDR3 region is CASSGKGGSSYNEQFF. DNA for the CDR3: TGCGCCAGCAGCGGTAAAGGGGGTAGCTCCTACAATGAGCAGTTCTTC.

This clonotype has ten or more counts. V and J are TRBV15 and TRBJ2-7; no reliable D call. The germline V and J ends were trimmed by 1 base and 0 bases, with 7 bases remaining between them. CDR1 is LNHNV and CDR2 is YYDKDF in the germline V gene (reference sequence). This CDR3 is built from 14 residues. CDR3 DNA: TGTGCCACCAGCAGAGGTGGGAACTCCTACGAGCAGTACTTC. Translating it yields CATSRGGNSYEQYF.

Comment on this clonotype: Since a much larger clone is just one base distant, this may be a read error. This CDR3 reads CANSFSPADSHNEQFF. CDR3 DNA: TGTGCCAACAGTTTCTCCCCTGCGGACAGCCACAATGAGCAGTTCTTC. V gene TRBV28 combines with J gene TRBJ2-1; TRBD1 is a possible D gene (6 bases). The CDR3 is 16 residues long. Germline CDR1 reads MDHEN; CDR2 reads SYDVKM.

There are many counts of this clonotype. The chain joins TRBV2 to TRBJ2-7; D is uncertain. V lost 2 bases, J lost 4 bases, and 6 bases lay in between. Germline-derived CDR1 and CDR2 are SNHLY and FYNNEI. This CDR3 has 12 amino acids. CDR3 amino acids: CASSERAYEQYF. CDR3 bases: TGTGCCAGCAGTGAAAGGGCTTACGAGCAGTACTTC.

This clonotype was observed a few times. V gene TRBV7-9 combines with J gene TRBJ2-7; D is perhaps TRBD1 (6 bases). The CDR3 consists of 17 residues. The germline V gene encodes CDR1 SEHNR and CDR2 FQNEAQ (reference sequence). The V end lost 1 base, the J end lost 3 bases, and 19 bases lay between the germline ends. The CDR3 nucleotides are TGTGCCAGCAGCTTAGAAGTGTGGGACACCTTAAGCTACGAGCAGTACTTC. Translating it yields CASSLEVWDTLSYEQYF. Full variable domain (remainder filled in from reference TRBV7-9 and TRBJ2-7): DTGVSQNPRHKITKRGQNVTFRCDPISEHNRLYWYRQTLGQGPEFLTYFQNEAQLEKSRLLSDRFSAERPKGSFSTLEIQRTEQGDSAMYLCASSLEVWDTLSYEQYFGPGTRLTVT.

The J gene is TRBJ1-4, the V gene TRBV11-2; D is undetermined. The CDR3 is made up of 14 amino acids. Trimming shortened V by 1 base and J by 8 bases, and 11 bases separated the two germline ends. Germline assignment: CDR1 SGHAT and CDR2 FQNNGV. The CDR3 DNA is TGTGCCAGCAGCTTAGGGGCAGCGGAGGAAAAACTGTTTTTT. This encodes CASSLGAAEEKLFF.

This clonotype was detected ten times or more. The CDR3 bases are TGTGCCAGCAGTCCCGGACAGGGAAACACAGATACGCAGTATTTT. Protein product: CASSPGQGNTDTQYF. The chain is built from TRBV2 and TRBJ2-3, with 8 bases lining up with TRBD1. V lost 5 bases to trimming and J lost 2 bases; unmatched junction nucleotides: 6. The CDR3 extends over 15 amino acids. The V gene's germline CDR1 is SNHLY and CDR2 FYNNEI.

This clonotype was found many times. The chain uses TRBV10-3 and TRBJ2-3; 9 bases line up with TRBD1. After removal of 1 base from V and 3 bases from J, the junction contained 5 bases not matched to a gene. The CDR3 covers 16 residues. Germline V gene lookup returns CDR1 ENHRY and CDR2 SYGVKD. The DNA of the CDR3 is TGTGCCATCAGTGAGTGGGAGACAGGGGGAACAGATACGCAGTATTTT. Translation: CAISEWETGGTDTQYF.

Many counts were recorded for this clonotype. The V gene is TRBV6-2 or TRBV6-3, the J gene TRBJ1-2; TRBD1 aligns across 11 bases. The CDR3 runs to 14 residues. V was clipped by 6 bases and J by 5 bases; unmatched bases: 5. From germline, CDR1 is MNHEY and CDR2 SVGEGT. CDR3 sequence: CASSRTGGEYGYTF. In nucleotides, the CDR3 is TGTGCCAGCAGCCGGACAGGGGGCGAGTATGGCTACACCTTC.

This clonotype showed up just a few times. The CDR3 DNA reads as TGCGCCAGCAGCCCCCTGGGGGACAGGGGTCGTGGCTACACCTTC. Translation gives CASSPLGDRGRGYTF. The gene calls are TRBV5-1 and TRBJ1-2, with 10 bases aligning to TRBD1. This CDR3 has 15 amino acids. Trimming cost V 4 bases and J 7 bases; bases outside gene matches: 10. Germline CDR1 and CDR2: SGHRS and YFSETQ.